This TCR beta chain was retrieved from a study of cytomegalovirus exposure and HLA in healthy donors. Findings and caveats of the study: Altogether, more than 150 TCR beta chains were recorded as cytomegalovirus-associated.

All the people who gave samples were healthy bone marrow donors. In its sample, this clone was seen once. Its specificity is unknown. The PCR used 60 Vbeta and 13 Jbeta primers. Here immunoSEQ multiplex PCR was the method, and the copy in TCRdb shows in-frame clones only, minus some. The data show roughly 100,000 clones, 75% to 90% seen once. The receptor's source is a man between 25 and 39 years old in good health and CMV-seronegative. Input material: PBMCs.

The DNA of the CDR3 is TGCAGCGTTGATAGTGGGGGACAGGGGCCCTACGAGCAGTACTTC. Protein sequence: CSVDSGGQGPYEQYF. The genes are TRBV29-1 and TRBJ2-7; 10 bases align to TRBD1. Trimming at V came to 3 bases and at J to 2 bases, leaving 7 bases not matched to a gene. The CDR3 covers 15 residues. Per the germline V gene, CDR1 is SQVTM and CDR2 is ANQGSEA.